The 15 T cell receptor beta chains presented below share a single source sample, sequenced in a study of T cell responses to AZD1222 COVID-19 vaccine. Here immunoSEQ multiplex PCR was the method, and the copy in TCRdb shows in-frame clones only, minus some. In the table there are 100,000 to 150,000 clones, approximately 90% of which are singletons. The sequenced sample was peripheral blood, obtained on day 0 of AZD1222 vaccination. These receptors were taken from an adult in good health.

CDR3 nucleotides: TGTGCCAGCAGTTTCCGGGCCGACAATTCACCCCTCCACTTT. Its protein product is CASSFRADNSPLHF. V and J are TRBV6-5 and TRBJ1-6; no reliable D call. The germline gives CDR1 MNHEY, CDR2 SVGAGI. This CDR3 is built from 14 residues. Trimming removed 4 bases at V and 7 bases at J, with 11 bases between.

This chain joins TRBV24-1 and TRBJ1-1, with 7 bases identical to TRBD1. Germline V gene lookup returns CDR1 KGHDR and CDR2 SFDVKD. The J segment lost 0 bases and the V segment lost 9 bases, leaving 0 bases of the junction unmatched. The CDR3 consists of 12 residues. As DNA, the CDR3 is TGTGCCACCCAGGGGGTGAACACTGAAGCTTTCTTT. It specifies CATQGVNTEAFF.

This chain links TRBV6-5 with TRBJ2-1, with TRBD2 matching 9 bases. V shed 8 bases and J 3 bases; nucleotides not matched to a gene: 5. CDR1 is MNHEY, CDR2 SVGAGI, per germline. The CDR3 is 14 residues long. The CDR3 nucleotides are TGTGCCAGCCAGGGACTAGCAGACTACAATGAGCAGTTCTTC. Amino acids: CASQGLADYNEQFF.

The chain carries TRBV14 and TRBJ1-5, with D perhaps matching TRBD1 (6 bases). This CDR3 has 13 amino acids. Germline CDR1 SGHDN, CDR2 FVKESK. The V and J ends lost 5 bases and 7 bases respectively, with 12 bases between them. The CDR3: CASSSDRWQPQHF. CDR3 nucleotide sequence: TGTGCCAGCAGCTCGGACAGATGGCAGCCCCAGCATTTT.

Turning to this clone: The same CDR3 can be traced to other DNA sequences in this sample. V usage is TRBV10-3 and J usage is TRBJ1-3; 8 nucleotides align to TRBD1. The CDR3 consists of 15 residues. Germline-derived CDR1 and CDR2 are ENHRY and SYGVKD. The V segment lost 10 bases and the J segment 0 bases; nucleotides outside the gene matches: 8. CDR3: CATLQGVSSGNTIYF. The CDR3 coding sequence is TGTGCCACCCTACAGGGGGTGAGCTCTGGAAACACCATATATTTT.

The rearrangement joins TRBV4-1 to TRBJ1-2; TRBD1 matches at 7 bases. The trim removed 7 bases at V and 3 bases at J, leaving 8 bases unmatched. The CDR3 runs to 14 residues. The germline V gene has CDR1 MGHRA and CDR2 YSYEKL. The CDR3: CASTLWTGDYGYTF. CDR3 bases: TGCGCCAGCACCCTTTGGACAGGCGACTATGGCTACACCTTC.

The V call is TRBV7-2, the J call TRBJ2-3; the match to TRBD2 covers 9 bases. Per germline, CDR1 SGHTA and CDR2 FQGNSA. The J segment lost 2 bases and the V segment lost 5 bases, leaving 11 bases of the junction unmatched. The CDR3 length is 17 residues. The CDR3 nucleotides are TGTGCCAGCAGCAATGGCGGGAGGGCGTTTTCCACAGATACGCAGTATTTT. This sequence encodes CASSNGGRAFSTDTQYF.

The chain employs TRBV2 and TRBJ2-7, with no clear D. Germline CDR1 is SNHLY and CDR2 is FYNNEI. Trimming removed 1 base at V and 9 bases at J, with 10 bases between. The CDR3 is 12 amino acids. CDR3 DNA: TGTGCCAGCAGTGAAGTCGTCCTGGGGCAGTACTTC. Translating gives CASSEVVLGQYF.

This chain uses TRBV5-1 with TRBJ2-7, with TRBD1 identical over 7 bases. The CDR3 has 14 amino acids. Per the germline V gene, CDR1 is SGHRS and CDR2 is YFSETQ. With V trimmed by 2 bases and J by 2 bases, 4 bases remained unmatched. CDR3 sequence reads: CASSLRGTAYEQYF. CDR3 sequence (DNA): TGCGCCAGCAGCTTACGAGGGACAGCCTACGAGCAGTACTTC.

The J gene is TRBJ1-5, the V gene TRBV5-1, with 8 bases fitting TRBD1. The CDR3 totals 14 residues. Germline loops: CDR1 SGHRS, CDR2 YFSETQ. The ends lost 2 bases at V and 8 bases at J; junction bases unmatched: 6. The CDR3 protein is CASSLQGGGEPQHF. The CDR3 DNA sequence: TGCGCCAGCAGCTTACAGGGGGGAGGGGAGCCCCAGCATTTT.

The CDR3: CATRDGTAGTQYF. In DNA, the CDR3 is TGTGCCACCAGGGACGGGACGGCGGGTACGCAGTATTTT. V is TRBV15 and J is TRBJ2-3; D is tentatively TRBD1 or TRBD2 (5 bases each). Germline CDR1 and CDR2: LNHNV and YYDKDF (reference sequence). The CDR3 is made up of 13 amino acids. Trimming took 6 bases from V and 8 from J, leaving 15 bases between them.

The chain couples TRBV5-5 to TRBJ1-5, with a weak D call TRBD1 (6 bases). The CDR3 runs 14 residues. Trimming stripped 0 bases from V and 9 bases from J, with 13 bases between. Germline values: CDR1 SGHKS, CDR2 YYEKEE (reference sequence). CDR3 sequence reads: CASSLDTGKRPQHF. For the CDR3, the DNA is TGTGCCAGCAGCTTGGATACAGGGAAAAGGCCCCAGCATTTT.

The chain employs TRBV7-6 and TRBJ2-7; TRBD2 agrees at 13 bases. Germline V lookup: CDR1 SGHVS, CDR2 FNYEAQ. V trimming: 5 bases; J trimming: 3 bases; junction bases outside the gene matches: 4. CDR3 length: 15 amino acids. In nucleotides, the CDR3 is TGTGCCAGCAGCGGGACTAGCGGGACCTTCTACGAGCAGTACTTC. It codes for CASSGTSGTFYEQYF.

V and J are TRBV5-5 and TRBJ2-3; no clear D gene. The CDR3 runs to 12 residues. Germline loops: CDR1 SGHKS, CDR2 YYEKEE (reference sequence). Trimming removed 0 bases from V and 6 bases from J, with 5 bases in between. CDR3 amino acids: CASSLAMDTQYF. The DNA for the CDR3 is TGTGCCAGCAGCTTGGCGATGGATACGCAGTATTTT.

The chain uses TRBV27 and TRBJ2-5; D gene unclear. V was cut by 0 bases and J by 7 bases, with 15 bases left in between. The length of the CDR3 is 15 residues. Germline-derived CDR1 and CDR2 are MNHEY and SMNVEV (reference sequence). The CDR3 sequence: CASSLSLVFPATQYF. In DNA form, the CDR3 reads TGTGCCAGCAGTTTATCCCTGGTTTTTCCAGCGACCCAGTACTTC.